This T cell receptor (beta chain) was captured in a study of T cell responses to AZD1222 COVID-19 vaccine. Germline lookup yields CDR1 KGHDR and CDR2 SFDVKD. Trimming removed 10 bases at V and 6 bases at J, with 11 bases between. The CDR3 runs to 11 residues. About this clone: Its antigen remains unknown.

Points from the study as a whole: Repertoire samples came only from after the peak T cell response.

Clones were read by immunoSEQ multiplex PCR, and TCRdb kept only the in-frame ones, dropping some. In the table there are about 89,000 clones, approximately 90% of which are singletons. The sequence was collected from an adult who received the AZD1222 COVID-19 vaccine. The sequenced sample was peripheral blood, obtained 28 days after the second AZD1222 dose. V and J are TRBV24-1 and TRBJ1-2; D call uncertain. DNA of the CDR3: TGTGCCACTGCGGCAGATCATGGCTACACCTTC. As protein: CATAADHGYTF.